This entry concerns a single T cell receptor beta chain. These data are taken from a study of human T cells and chemical hapten exposure. TCRdb re-analysed the RACE reads in MiXCR, keeping a single row per CDR3 protein. The profile shows about 82,000 distinct CDR3 sequences, about 6.6% of them singletons. The CDR3 extends over 14 amino acids. Trimming removed 3 bases at V and 7 bases at J, with 12 bases between. Noted time point: patch test 2, 6 weeks after DPC sensitization. Described treatment: therapeutic diphenylcyclopropenone sensitization with weekly scalp DPC. Blood was drawn before each patch test was applied. Unfractionated whole blood was the source of the extracted total RNA.

The sample in question was whole blood, obtained in connection with sensitization to the hapten diphenylcyclopropenone (DPC). This TCR came from a woman aged 25 to 39 with alopecia areata. Some clones in this sample may be carry-over from other donors' samples. The chain links TRBV12-3 or TRBV12-4 to TRBJ2-2; possibly TRBD1 or TRBD2 for D (5 bases each). The CDR3 sequence: CASSLRGGHGELFF. In nucleotides, the CDR3 is TGTGCCAGCAGTTTGAGGGGTGGGCACGGGGAGCTGTTTTTT.